This T cell receptor (beta chain) was identified in a study of T cell changes during pregnancy in multiple sclerosis (dated by TCRdb to the late 2010s). Notes on the research overall: The study examined how the T cell repertoire changed over the course of pregnancy in women with multiple sclerosis.

The library was generated by the immunoSEQ multiplex PCR assay. TCRdb took this table from immuneACCESS and kept in-frame rearrangements with V and J called. Such tables lack part of the clones; where checked against another copy, unresolved V genes explain under half of the gap, and the rest is unexplained. Counted in this sample were roughly 100,000 clones; about nine tenths of them appeared once. Jointly, the top ten make up 2.5% to 3.5% of the sample. Notes on this clone: Its cognate antigen has yet to be identified. One base away there is no much larger clone; base qualities are not given.

The V end gives up 6 bases and the J end 2 bases, leaving 8 bases in the junction not matched to a gene. CDR1 SNHLY and CDR2 FYNNEI were looked up in the germline V gene. Its CDR3 holds 16 amino acids, cysteine through phenylalanine. The only DNA kept is the CDR3, 48 bases in frame from the first base. Here the chain combines TRBV2 and TRBJ2-1; TRBD1 lines up with 9 middle nucleotides. The material was peripheral blood, obtained in the second trimester of pregnancy. The origin of this receptor is a female donor with multiple sclerosis, enrolled in a pregnancy study. The DNA sequence reads TGTGCCAGCAGAGAACCAACAGGGGGCCCCTACAATGAGCAGTTCTTC. This is translated as CASREPTGGPYNEQFF.